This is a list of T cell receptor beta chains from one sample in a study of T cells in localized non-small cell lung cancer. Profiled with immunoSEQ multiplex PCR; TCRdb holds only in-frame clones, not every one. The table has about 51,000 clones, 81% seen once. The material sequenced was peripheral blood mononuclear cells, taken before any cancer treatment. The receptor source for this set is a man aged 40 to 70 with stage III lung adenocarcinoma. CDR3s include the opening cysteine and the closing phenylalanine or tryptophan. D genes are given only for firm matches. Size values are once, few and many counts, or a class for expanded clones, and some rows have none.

CASSLQKRGEAFF,TGTGCCAGCAGCTTACAGAAACGGGGTGAAGCTTTCTTT,TRBV11-2,TRBJ1-1,.,.
CASSLAGGNQPQHF,TGTGCCAGCAGCTTAGCAGGGGGCAATCAGCCCCAGCATTTT,TRBV7-6,TRBJ1-5,.,.
CAISGTENTEAFF,TGTGCCATCAGTGGGACAGAGAACACTGAAGCTTTCTTT,TRBV10-3,TRBJ1-1,.,.
CASSPAGAFGYTF,TGTGCCAGCAGTCCCGCGGGGGCCTTTGGCTACACCTTC,TRBV6-6,TRBJ1-2,once,.
CASSRTSGTDTQYF,TGTGCCAGCAGCCGAACCTCGGGCACAGATACGCAGTATTTT,TRBV13,TRBJ2-3,.,.
CASSMLGWNTEAFF,TGTGCCAGTAGTATGCTAGGGTGGAACACTGAAGCTTTCTTT,TRBV19,TRBJ1-1,.,.
CASSQPGQSYNEQFF,TGTGCCAGCAGCCAACCGGGACAGTCCTACAATGAGCAGTTCTTC,TRBV6-5,TRBJ2-1,once,TRBD1
CSVEKGQGTGEQYF,TGCAGCGTTGAAAAGGGGCAGGGGACGGGCGAGCAGTACTTC,TRBV29-1,TRBJ2-7,.,.
CASSELGITEAFF,TGTGCCAGCAGTGAATTAGGGATCACTGAAGCTTTCTTT,TRBV25-1,TRBJ1-1,few,.
CASSLNRTGNTIYF,TGTGCCAGCAGCCTCAACCGGACGGGAAACACCATATATTTT,TRBV9,TRBJ1-3,.,.
CASTGYNEQFF,TGCGCCAGCACAGGCTACAATGAGCAGTTCTTC,TRBV5-1,TRBJ2-1,.,.
CASSELFFQGSGELFF,TGTGCCAGCAGTGAACTTTTTTTTCAGGGGTCCGGGGAGCTGTTTTTT,TRBV6-1,TRBJ2-2,.,.
CASSPMTGAYGYTF,TGCGCCAGCAGCCCCATGACAGGGGCCTATGGCTACACCTTC,TRBV5-1,TRBJ1-2,.,TRBD1
CASSDRSPGRANSPLHF,TGTGCCAGCAGTGATCGATCCCCGGGACGTGCTAATTCACCCCTCCACTTT,TRBV6-4,TRBJ1-6,.,.
CASSPRSGTGDYEQYF,TGTGCCAGCTCACCACGGTCTGGGACAGGGGACTACGAGCAGTACTTC,TRBV18,TRBJ2-7,.,TRBD1
CASNTYPTGGDGYTF,TGTGCCAGCAACACATACCCGACAGGGGGCGATGGCTACACCTTC,TRBV6-1,TRBJ1-2,.,TRBD1
CASLKTEANTGELFF,TGTGCCAGTCTCAAGACTGAGGCGAACACCGGGGAGCTGTTTTTT,TRBV18,TRBJ2-2,.,.
CASRTSSGETQYF,TGTGCCAGCAGGACTAGCTCCGGAGAGACCCAGTACTTC,TRBV11-2,TRBJ2-5,.,TRBD2
CASSAGTGGVNEQYF,TGTGCCAGCAGCGCCGGGACAGGGGGTGTCAACGAGCAGTACTTC,TRBV9,TRBJ2-7,.,TRBD1
CASSTIAGGQETQYF,TGTGCCAGCAGCACAATAGCGGGGGGGCAAGAGACCCAGTACTTC,TRBV7-2,TRBJ2-5,.,TRBD2
CAARPGPPLLSEQYF,TGTGCCGCCCGCCCGGGACCCCCCCTATTGAGCGAGCAGTACTTC,TRBV2,TRBJ2-7,.,.
CATSRVSYRFSYNEQFF,TGTGCCACCAGCAGAGTTTCCTACAGGTTTTCCTACAATGAGCAGTTCTTC,TRBV15,TRBJ2-1,.,.
CASREGIWERINGYTF,TGTGCCAGTCGAGAGGGAATTTGGGAGAGAATTAATGGCTACACCTTC,TRBV7-8,TRBJ1-2,.,.
CASSLWGFDEKLFF,TGTGCCAGTTCCCTATGGGGATTTGATGAAAAACTGTTTTTT,TRBV19,TRBJ1-4,.,.
CASSLGGASNYGYTF,TGTGCCAGCAGCTTGGGGGGGGCCTCTAACTATGGCTACACCTTC,TRBV5-4,TRBJ1-2,.,.